This T cell receptor beta chain was identified during a study of T-cell memory formation after mild COVID-19 (dated by TCRdb to 2020 to 2023). Turning to the overall study: TCR sequence clusters from the two donors were largely donor specific. In a couple of donors, T-cell clones that expanded and contracted after mild COVID-19 were tracked by sequencing TCRalpha and TCRbeta repertoires over time. Two young, previously healthy adult volunteers, one female and one male, were included in the cohort.

The data were produced on an Illumina NovaSeq 6000. Using 5'RACE with constant-segment primers, TCRalpha and TCRbeta cDNA libraries were constructed, with sample barcodes and unique molecular identifiers added in the process. RNA was extracted from every sample with Trizol reagent. Libraries were amplified in two PCR steps, with a second sample barcode and Illumina TruSeq adapters added in the second step. The libraries were sequenced on an Illumina NovaSeq using 2 x 150 bp paired-end reads. Per the original workflow: The reads were demultiplexed and collapsed into UMI-guided consensus sequences using migec v1.2.7. Using mixcr v2.1.11, UMI consensuses were aligned to TRA and TRB V and J templates and then assembled into clonotypes. A clonotype was counted as expanded or contracted only when both edgeR and NoisET called the clonotype significant, with the noise models trained on biological replicates. edgeR calls used a false discovery rate-adjusted p below 0.01 and a log2 fold-change threshold of 1. As an exploratory analysis of dynamics, max-normalized trajectories of the 1000 most abundant clonotypes were examined with PCA combined with hierarchical clustering. Separately sequenced CD4+ and CD8+ repertoires were used to assign a CD4 or CD8 phenotype to each responding clone. TCRdb reworked the public reads: Q25 trimming with fastp, MiXCR clone assembly, productive beta chains retained. Every distinct CDR3 protein forms one entry, paired with its most common genes and DNA. None of the V and J calls come from the authors' own analysis; TCRdb made them. Counted in this sample were 100,000 to 150,000 distinct CDR3 sequences; over 15% of them appeared once. The ten top clones hold 4.5% to 6.5% of the sample.

Summary of the overall study and its limitations: Contracting CD4+ clones were found mainly in CM and EM memory subsets, while CD8+ clones were enriched in EMRA. From day 15 to 85, contracting clones showed balanced CD4/CD8 phenotypes, whereas a second wave of clones that expanded from day 15 to 37 leaned towards CD4+. SARS-CoV-2 specificity was not confirmed for the second-wave clones peaking on day 37. The study covered only a couple of mild cases, and larger cohorts including severe cases with pre-infection samples were considered necessary. Some responding clones were found in pre-infection memory, which suggests that pre-existing cross-reactive memory T cells took part in the SARS-CoV-2 response.

Trimming at the junction amounts to 2 bases on V and 2 bases on J, and the germline ends lie 9 bases apart. CDR1 and CDR2 are read off the germline V gene as KGHSH and LQKENI. The CDR3 holds 14 amino acids from the cysteine to the phenylalanine. Only the CDR3 DNA stays, 42 bases, in frame from base 1. Concerning this clonotype itself: Its binding antigen is unknown. Per-nucleotide qualities are absent, and no much larger clonotype sits a single base away.

PBMCs were isolated by Ficoll-Paque density gradient centrifugation. The chain links TRBV18 with TRBJ2-5, with no confident D gene call. The material sequenced was PBMCs or a T cell subset sorted from them (not recorded which). The TCR sequence derives from a young man who had mild COVID-19 (a few samples of this study predate the infection). The sample titles of this study are shuffled in the database, so cell type and time point are left out; the donor was told from shared clones. The CDR3 reads as follows: CASSPGVQQETQYF. The DNA is as follows: TGTGCCAGCTCACCAGGGGTTCAGCAAGAGACCCAGTACTTC.